The clone carrying this T cell receptor (beta chain) was observed a handful of times. Antigen: not known. The CDR3 covers 14 residues. Germline values: CDR1 LNHDA, CDR2 SQIVND (reference sequence). V shed 5 bases, J shed 4 bases, and the junction held 2 bases outside the gene matches. This entry is derived from a study of T cell responses to AZD1222 COVID-19 vaccine. Measured with immunoSEQ multiplex PCR; TCRdb has only the in-frame clones, and not every one. The table lists around 150,000 clones, 92% of them singletons. Pooled samples include second doses given at about 4 or 12 weeks. Study-level results: AZD1222 recipients seropositive at baseline numbered only 5 to 7.

The material sequenced was peripheral blood, taken 28 days after the second AZD1222 dose. This sequence originates from an adult who received the AZD1222 COVID-19 vaccine. J is TRBJ2-5 and V is TRBV19; 12 bases map to TRBD2. CDR3 nucleotides: TGTGCCAGTAGTCTAGCGGGAGGGAGAGAGACCCAGTACTTC. This encodes CASSLAGGRETQYF.